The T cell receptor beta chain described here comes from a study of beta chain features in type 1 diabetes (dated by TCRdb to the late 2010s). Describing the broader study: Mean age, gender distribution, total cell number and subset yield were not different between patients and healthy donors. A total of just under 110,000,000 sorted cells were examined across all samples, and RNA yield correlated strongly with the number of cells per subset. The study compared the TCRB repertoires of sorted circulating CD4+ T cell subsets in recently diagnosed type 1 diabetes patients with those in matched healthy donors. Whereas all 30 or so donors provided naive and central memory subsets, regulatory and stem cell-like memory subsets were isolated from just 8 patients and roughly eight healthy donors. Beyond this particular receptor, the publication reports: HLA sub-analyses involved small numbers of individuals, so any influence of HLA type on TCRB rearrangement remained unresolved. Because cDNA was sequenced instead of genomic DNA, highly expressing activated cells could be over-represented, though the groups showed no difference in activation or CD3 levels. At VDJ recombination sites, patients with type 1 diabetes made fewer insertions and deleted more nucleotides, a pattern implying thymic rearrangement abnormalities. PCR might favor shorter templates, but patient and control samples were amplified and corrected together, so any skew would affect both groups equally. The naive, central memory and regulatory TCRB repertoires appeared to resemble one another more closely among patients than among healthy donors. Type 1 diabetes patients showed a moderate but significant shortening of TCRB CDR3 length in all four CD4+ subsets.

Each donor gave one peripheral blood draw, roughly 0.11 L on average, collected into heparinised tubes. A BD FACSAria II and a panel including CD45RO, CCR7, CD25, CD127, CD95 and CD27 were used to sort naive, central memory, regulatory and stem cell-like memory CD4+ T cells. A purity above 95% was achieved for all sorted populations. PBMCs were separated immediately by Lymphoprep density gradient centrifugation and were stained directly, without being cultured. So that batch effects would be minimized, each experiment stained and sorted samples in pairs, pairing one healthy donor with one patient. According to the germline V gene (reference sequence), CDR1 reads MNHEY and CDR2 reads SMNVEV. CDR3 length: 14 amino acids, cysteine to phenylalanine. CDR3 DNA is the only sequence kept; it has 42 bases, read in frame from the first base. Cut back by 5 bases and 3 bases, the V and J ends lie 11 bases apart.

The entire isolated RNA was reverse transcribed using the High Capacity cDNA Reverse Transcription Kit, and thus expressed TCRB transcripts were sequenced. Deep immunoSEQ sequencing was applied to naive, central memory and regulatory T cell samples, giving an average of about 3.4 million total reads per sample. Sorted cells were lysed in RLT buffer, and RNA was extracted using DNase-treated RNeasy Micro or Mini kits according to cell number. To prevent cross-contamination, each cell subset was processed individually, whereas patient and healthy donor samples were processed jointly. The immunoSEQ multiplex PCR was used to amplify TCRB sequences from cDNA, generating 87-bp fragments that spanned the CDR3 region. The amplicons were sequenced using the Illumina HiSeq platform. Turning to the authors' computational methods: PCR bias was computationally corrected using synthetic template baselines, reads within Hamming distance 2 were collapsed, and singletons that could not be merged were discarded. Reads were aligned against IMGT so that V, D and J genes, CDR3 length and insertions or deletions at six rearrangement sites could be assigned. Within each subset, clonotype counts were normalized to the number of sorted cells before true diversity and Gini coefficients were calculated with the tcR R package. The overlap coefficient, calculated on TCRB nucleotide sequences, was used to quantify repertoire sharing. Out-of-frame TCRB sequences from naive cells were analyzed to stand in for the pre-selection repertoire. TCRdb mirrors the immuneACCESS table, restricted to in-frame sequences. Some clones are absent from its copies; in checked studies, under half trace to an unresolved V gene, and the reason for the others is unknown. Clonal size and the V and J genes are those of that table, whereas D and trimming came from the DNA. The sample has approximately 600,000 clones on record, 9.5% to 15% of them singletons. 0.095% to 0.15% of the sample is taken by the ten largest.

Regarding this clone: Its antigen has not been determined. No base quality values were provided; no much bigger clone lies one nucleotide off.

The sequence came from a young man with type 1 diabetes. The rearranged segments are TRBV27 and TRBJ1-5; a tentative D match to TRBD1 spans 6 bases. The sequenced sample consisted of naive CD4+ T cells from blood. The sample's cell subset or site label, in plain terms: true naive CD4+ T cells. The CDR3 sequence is CASSTRDINQPQHF. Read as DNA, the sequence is TGTGCCAGCAGTACCCGGGACATCAATCAGCCCCAGCATTTT.